The clone carrying this T cell receptor (beta chain) has a count of ten or more. What it binds is unknown. The source of the sample is a study of early T cells in non-severe SARS-CoV-2 infection. Study-wide background: Sequencing targeted bulk RNA from unsorted whole blood, leaving chains unpaired.

Individual cDNA molecules received unique molecular identifiers. TCRdb fed the 5' RACE reads into MiXCR, producing one record per CDR3 protein. The sample yields tens of thousands of distinct CDR3 sequences, 5% seen once. This CDR3 region has 11 residues. V was clipped by 3 bases and J by 12 bases, with 14 bases between them. Per germline, CDR1 GTSNPN and CDR2 SVGIG (reference sequence). General study points: A preference for anti-spike CD8 responses marked VDJdb matching, which missed private and CD4 specificities.

This chain joins TRBV30 and TRBJ1-1, with D hard to call. Specimen: whole blood. The source is an adult who was a healthcare worker with PCR-confirmed SARS-CoV-2 infection or an uninfected control (not recorded which). CDR3 sequence reads: CAWSSLMAPFF. The CDR3 nucleotides are TGTGCCTGGAGCTCACTAATGGCCCCTTTCTTT.